What follows are 15 T cell receptor beta chains derived from one specimen sequenced in a study of T cells after yellow fever vaccination. TCRdb re-derived calls from the 5' RACE reads in MiXCR, one entry per CDR3 protein. The table shows approximately 550,000 distinct CDR3 sequences, with about a fifth occurring only once. The sequences come from PBMCs, collected 15 days after the yellow fever booster vaccination. The source of these receptors is a man aged 25-45 years who received the YFV17D yellow fever vaccine.

The chain joins TRBV11-2 to TRBJ2-3, with 7 bases that match TRBD2. In germline, CDR1 is SGHAT, CDR2 FQNNGV. The CDR3 runs to 19 residues. V was clipped by 4 bases and J by 4 bases; unmatched bases: 20. The CDR3 reads CASSSLGGGGRAGADTQYF. The DNA for the CDR3 is TGTGCCAGCAGCTCCCTCGGGGGTGGAGGGAGGGCGGGCGCAGATACGCAGTATTTT.

V and J are TRBV18 and TRBJ1-1; no definite D call. V was shortened by 4 bases and J by 0 bases, with 9 bases between the two germline ends. The CDR3 is 14 residues long. Germline assignment: CDR1 KGHSH and CDR2 LQKENI. CDR3 sequence (DNA): TGTGCCAGCTCACTCTCGACGGTGAACACTGAAGCTTTCTTT. It codes for CASSLSTVNTEAFF.

This clonotype turned up a few times. This chain uses TRBV20-1 with TRBJ2-7; D unresolved. The V gene's germline CDR1 is DFQATT and CDR2 SNEGSKA (reference sequence). Trimming took off 3 bases at V and 7 bases at J, with 10 bases between the two ends. This CDR3 is 11 amino acids long. The CDR3 coding sequence is TGCAGTGCTAGGACATGGGAAGAGCAGTACTTC. The encoded protein is CSARTWEEQYF.

The sample holds a few counts of this clonotype. The chain is built from TRBV6-5 and TRBJ2-2, with TRBD2 matching 7 bases. J was trimmed by 6 bases and V by 6 bases; bases with no gene match: 19. CDR1 and CDR2 from the germline V gene are MNHEY and SVGAGI. This CDR3 is 18 amino acids long. Written as DNA, the CDR3 is TGTGCCAGCAGAGGAATCATAAGGACTAGTGCATTTTCCGGGGAGCTGTTTTTT. Translation gives CASRGIIRTSAFSGELFF.

This clonotype showed up just a few times. The chain recombines TRBV7-3 with TRBJ2-1; 7 bases are shared with TRBD1. The germline V gene has CDR1 SGHTA and CDR2 FQGTGA. V lost 8 bases to trimming and J lost 5 bases; unmatched junction nucleotides: 9. The CDR3 extends over 14 amino acids. CDR3 loop: CASSGTADHNEQFF. CDR3 in DNA: TGTGCCAGCTCCGGGACAGCGGACCACAATGAGCAGTTCTTC.

The J gene is TRBJ2-2, the V gene TRBV5-1; maybe TRBD2 (5 bases). V was shortened by 4 bases and J by 0 bases, with 13 bases between the two germline ends. Germline CDR1 and CDR2: SGHRS and YFSETQ. The CDR3 is 16 amino acids. CDR3 bases: TGCGCCAGCAGCGCGGACTCTTTCGCGAACACCGGGGAGCTGTTTTTT. Its translation: CASSADSFANTGELFF. The full variable domain, rest sourced from reference TRBV5-1 and TRBJ2-2, is KAGVTQTPRYLIKTRGQQVTLSCSPISGHRSVSWYQQTPGQGLQFLFEYFSETQRNKGNFPGRFSGRQFSNSRSEMNVSTLELGDSALYLCASSADSFANTGELFFGEGSRLTVL.

This clonotype was observed a handful of times. The J gene is TRBJ1-1, the V gene TRBV20-1; D is possibly TRBD1 (6 bases). Germline CDR1 reads DFQATT; CDR2 reads SNEGSKA (reference sequence). The CDR3 has 14 residues. Trimming removed 2 bases from V and 1 base from J, with 11 bases in between. CDR3 in DNA: TGCAGTGCTAGAACCCAGGGGAGGAACACTGAAGCTTTCTTT. Translated, it gives CSARTQGRNTEAFF.

The genes are TRBV20-1 and TRBJ2-3, with D perhaps being TRBD1 or TRBD2 (5 bases each). Germline CDR1 reads DFQATT; CDR2 reads SNEGSKA (reference sequence). The CDR3 is 14 amino acids. With 6 bases removed from V and 0 bases from J, the gap between germline ends came to 13 bases. The CDR3 bases are TGCAGTGCCAGACGGGACGGTAGCACAGATACGCAGTATTTT. Its protein product is CSARRDGSTDTQYF.

The chain employs TRBV20-1 and TRBJ2-1; 9 nucleotides match TRBD2. The germline gives CDR1 DFQATT, CDR2 SNEGSKA (reference sequence). The CDR3 runs 16 residues. After removal of 3 bases from V and 8 bases from J, the junction contained 14 bases not matched to a gene. CDR3 coding DNA: TGCAGTGCTAGCAGACTAGCGGACGGAGATTGGTATGAGCAGTTCTTC. It encodes CSASRLADGDWYEQFF.

This clonotype was detected ten times or more. The chain is built from TRBV6-1 and TRBJ2-3; 7 nucleotides line up with TRBD2. The CDR3 runs 14 residues. Per the germline V gene, CDR1 is MNHNS and CDR2 is SASEGT. The junction had 5 bases not matched to a gene; V was cut back by 8 bases and J by 0 bases. CDR3 bases: TGTGCCAGCTCGAGGCGGGGGAGCACAGATACGCAGTATTTT. Amino acids: CASSRRGSTDTQYF.

The gene calls are TRBV11-2 and TRBJ2-1, with D perhaps matching TRBD2 (6 bases). The V end was cut by 6 bases, the J end by 4 bases, with 16 bases between. The CDR3 runs to 15 residues. The germline V gene has CDR1 SGHAT and CDR2 FQNNGV. CDR3 loop: CASRPAGLLYNEQFF. CDR3 nucleotide sequence: TGTGCCAGCAGACCCGCGGGACTTTTATACAATGAGCAGTTCTTC.

The chain recombines TRBV23-1 with TRBJ2-2; D unresolved. TRBV23-1 is flagged as an ORF with uncertain function. V was shortened by 9 bases and J by 6 bases, with 11 bases between the two germline ends. CDR3 length: 12 residues. The CDR3 nucleotides read TGCGCCAGGTTGGACGTGGCCGGGGAGCTGTTTTTT. Translation: CARLDVAGELFF.

V and J are TRBV7-3 and TRBJ2-1, with D unclear. Germline values: CDR1 SGHTA, CDR2 FQGTGA. The CDR3 has 12 amino acids. The V end was cut by 4 bases, the J end by 5 bases, with 6 bases between. CDR3 sequence reads: CASSSNDNEQFF. The CDR3 nucleotides are TGTGCCAGCAGCTCAAACGACAATGAGCAGTTCTTC.

This clonotype was counted only a few times. The chain employs TRBV18 and TRBJ2-5; the D is unclear. CDR1 KGHSH and CDR2 LQKENI come from the germline V gene. Trimming took off 1 base at V and 5 bases at J, with 17 bases between the two ends. The CDR3 covers 16 residues. The CDR3 sequence: CASSPLGPGAGETQYF. In nucleotides, the CDR3 is TGTGCCAGCTCACCACTCGGGCCAGGCGCCGGGGAGACCCAGTACTTC.

This clonotype was seen just once. The chain uses TRBV18 and TRBJ1-4; D is unclear. V gave up 3 bases and J gave up 0 bases, with 5 bases separating them. CDR1 and CDR2 (germline): KGHSH, LQKENI. The CDR3 spans 14 residues. The CDR3, as DNA: TGTGCCAGCTCACCGCGAGCAACTAATGAAAAACTGTTTTTT. It codes for CASSPRATNEKLFF. The full variable domain, completed using reference TRBV18 and TRBJ1-4, is NAGVMQNPRHLVRRRGQEARLRCSPMKGHSHVYWYRQLPEEGLKFMVYLQKENIIDESGMPKERFSAEFPKEGPSILRIQQVVRGDSAAYFCASSPRATNEKLFFGSGTQLSVL.